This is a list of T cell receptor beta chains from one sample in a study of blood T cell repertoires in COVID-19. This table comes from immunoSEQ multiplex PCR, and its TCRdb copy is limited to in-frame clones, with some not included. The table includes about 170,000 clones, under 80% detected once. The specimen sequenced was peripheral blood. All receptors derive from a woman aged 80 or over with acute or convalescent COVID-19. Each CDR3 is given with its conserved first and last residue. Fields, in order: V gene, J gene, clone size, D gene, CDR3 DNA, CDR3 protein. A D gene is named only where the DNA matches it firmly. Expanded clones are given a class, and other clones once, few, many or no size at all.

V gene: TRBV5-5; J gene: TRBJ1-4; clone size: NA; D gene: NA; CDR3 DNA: TGTGCCAGCAGCCCCAGCGGGACATCGGGGGAAAAACTGTTTTTT; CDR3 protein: CASSPSGTSGEKLFF
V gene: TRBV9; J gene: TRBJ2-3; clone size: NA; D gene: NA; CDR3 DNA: TGTGCCAGCAGCGAGGAGGGCGGGGAGGTGGATACGCAGTATTTT; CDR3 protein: CASSEEGGEVDTQYF
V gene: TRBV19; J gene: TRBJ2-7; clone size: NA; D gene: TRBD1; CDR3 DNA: TGTGCCAGTAGTAGATCAGGGGGCCACTCCTACGAGCAGTACTTC; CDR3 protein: CASSRSGGHSYEQYF
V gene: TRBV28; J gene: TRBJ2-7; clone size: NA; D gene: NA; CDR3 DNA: TGTGCCAGCGGCGGCATCCAGCAGTACTTC; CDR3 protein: CASGGIQQYF
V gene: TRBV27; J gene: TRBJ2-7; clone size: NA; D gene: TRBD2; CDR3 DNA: TGTGCCAGCAGGCTAGGACTAGCGGGAGTAACCGAGCAGTACTTC; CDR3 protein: CASRLGLAGVTEQYF
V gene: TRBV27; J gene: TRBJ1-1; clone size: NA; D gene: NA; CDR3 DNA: TGTGCCACTTCGCGGGCGGGGCGTCGGACTGAAGCTTTCTTT; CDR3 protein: CATSRAGRRTEAFF
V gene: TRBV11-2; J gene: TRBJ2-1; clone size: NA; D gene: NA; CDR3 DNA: TGTGCCAGCAGCTTAGTTTCCGGGGGCAATGAGCAGTTCTTC; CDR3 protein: CASSLVSGGNEQFF
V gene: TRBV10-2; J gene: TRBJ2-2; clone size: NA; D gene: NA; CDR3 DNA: TGCGCCAGCAGTGAAGGAGCGGTGAGCCCTCTCGGGGAGCTGTTTTTT; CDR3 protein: CASSEGAVSPLGELFF
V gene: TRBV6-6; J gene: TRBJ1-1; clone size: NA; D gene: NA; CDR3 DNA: TGTGCCAGCAGTGACAATACTGGGAACACTGAAGCTTTCTTT; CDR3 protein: CASSDNTGNTEAFF
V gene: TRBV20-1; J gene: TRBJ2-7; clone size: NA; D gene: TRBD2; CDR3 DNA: TGCAGTGCTAGTGAGCGGGGCTACGAGCAGTACTTC; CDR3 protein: CSASERGYEQYF
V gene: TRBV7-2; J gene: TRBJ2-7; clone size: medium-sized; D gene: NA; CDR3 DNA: TGTGCCAGCAGCTTAGGACAGTACCGGAACGAGCAGTACTTC; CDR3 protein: CASSLGQYRNEQYF
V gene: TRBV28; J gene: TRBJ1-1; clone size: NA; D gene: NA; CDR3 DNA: TGTGCCAGCAGTTTGGGAGATAGGAACACTGAAGCTTTCTTT; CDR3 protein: CASSLGDRNTEAFF
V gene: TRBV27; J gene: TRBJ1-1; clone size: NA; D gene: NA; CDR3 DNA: TGTGCCAGCAGTTTTAGGGCGGGGAACACTGAAGCTTTCTTT; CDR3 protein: CASSFRAGNTEAFF
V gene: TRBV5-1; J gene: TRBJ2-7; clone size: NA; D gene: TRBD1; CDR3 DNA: TGCGCCAGCAGCATGGGACAGGGGGTCGACTACGAGCAGTACTTC; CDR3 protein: CASSMGQGVDYEQYF
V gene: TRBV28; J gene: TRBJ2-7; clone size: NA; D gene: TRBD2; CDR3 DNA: TGTGCCAGCACCCAGATCGGGACTAGCGGGGGACACTCCTACGAGCAGTACTTC; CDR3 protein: CASTQIGTSGGHSYEQYF
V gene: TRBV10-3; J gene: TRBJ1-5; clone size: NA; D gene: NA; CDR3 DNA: TGTGCCATCAGTGAATTTGACAGCCCCAGCAATCAGCCCCAGCATTTT; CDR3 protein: CAISEFDSPSNQPQHF
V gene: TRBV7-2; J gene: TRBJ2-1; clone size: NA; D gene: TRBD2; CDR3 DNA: TGTGCCAGCAGCTTAGATGCTAGCGGGATAATAGGGTTCTTC; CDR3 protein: CASSLDASGIIGFF
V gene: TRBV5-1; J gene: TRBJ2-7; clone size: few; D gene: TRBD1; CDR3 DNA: TGCGCCAGCAGCGGGACAGACTACGAGCAGTACTTC; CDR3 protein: CASSGTDYEQYF
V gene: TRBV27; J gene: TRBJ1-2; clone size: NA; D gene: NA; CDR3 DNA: TGTGCCAGCAGTTTACGGGGGGCAGGGGAATACTATGGCTACACCTTC; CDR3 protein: CASSLRGAGEYYGYTF
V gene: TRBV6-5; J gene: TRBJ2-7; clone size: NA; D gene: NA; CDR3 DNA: TGTGCCAGCAGCCGGGACTTCCGCTACGAGCAGTACTTC; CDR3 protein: CASSRDFRYEQYF
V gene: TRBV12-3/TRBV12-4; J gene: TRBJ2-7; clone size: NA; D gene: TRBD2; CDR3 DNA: TGTGCCAGCAGCTCCGCGGGGGGGGAGCAGTACTTC; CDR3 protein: CASSSAGGEQYF
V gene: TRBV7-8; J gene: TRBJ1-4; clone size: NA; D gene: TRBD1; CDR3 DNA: TGTGCCAGCAGCCCAGCAGGACAGGGAATTGGTGAAAAACTGTTTTTT; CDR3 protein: CASSPAGQGIGEKLFF
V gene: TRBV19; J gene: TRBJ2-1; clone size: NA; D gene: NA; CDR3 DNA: TGTGCCAGTAGTAGGGACACAAACTCCTACAATGAGCAGTTCTTC; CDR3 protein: CASSRDTNSYNEQFF
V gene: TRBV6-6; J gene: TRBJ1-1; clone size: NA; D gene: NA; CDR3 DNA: TGTGCCAGCAGTCCCCAATCGCGTCCGGGATTTAGGACTGAAGCTTTCTTT; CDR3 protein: CASSPQSRPGFRTEAFF
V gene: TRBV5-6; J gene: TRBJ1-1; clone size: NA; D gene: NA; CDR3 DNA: TGTGCCAGCAGCGGCGCCGGGTTAGATGAAGCTTTCTTT; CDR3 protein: CASSGAGLDEAFF
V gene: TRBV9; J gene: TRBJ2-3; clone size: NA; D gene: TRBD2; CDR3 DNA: TGTGCCAGCAGCGCCAGCGGGAGAGTTGGCACAGATACGCAGTATTTT; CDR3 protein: CASSASGRVGTDTQYF
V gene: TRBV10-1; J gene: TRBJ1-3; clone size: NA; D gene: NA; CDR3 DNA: TGCGCCAGCAGTGAGTCGGGCCGGCCGGACACCATATATTTT; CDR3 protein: CASSESGRPDTIYF
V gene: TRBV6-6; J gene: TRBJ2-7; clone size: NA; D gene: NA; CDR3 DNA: TGTGCCAGCAGCAGACCTACGAGGGACGAGCAGTACTTC; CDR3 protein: CASSRPTRDEQYF
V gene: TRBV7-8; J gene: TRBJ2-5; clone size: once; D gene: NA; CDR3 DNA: TGTGCCAGCAGCTTCGCCAGGGAAGGGGAGACCCAGTACTTC; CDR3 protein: CASSFAREGETQYF
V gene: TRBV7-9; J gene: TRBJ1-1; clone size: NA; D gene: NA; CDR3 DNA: TGTGCCAGCAGCCTCGGGACAAGTAACCTCCCTTTCTTT; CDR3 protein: CASSLGTSNLPFF
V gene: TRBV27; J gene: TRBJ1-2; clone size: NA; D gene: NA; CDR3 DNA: TGTGCCAGCAGTTTATCTGAGGGTCGTGGCTACACCTTC; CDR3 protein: CASSLSEGRGYTF
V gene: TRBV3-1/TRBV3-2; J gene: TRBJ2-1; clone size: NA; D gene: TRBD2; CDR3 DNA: TGTGCCAGCAGCCAGCAGGGACTAGCGGTTAATGAGCAGTTCTTC; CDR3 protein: CASSQQGLAVNEQFF
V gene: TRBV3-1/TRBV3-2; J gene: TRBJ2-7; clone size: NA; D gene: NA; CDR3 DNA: TGTGCCAGCAGCCAAGTCTGGCCTCTACGGGGGCAGTACTTC; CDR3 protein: CASSQVWPLRGQYF
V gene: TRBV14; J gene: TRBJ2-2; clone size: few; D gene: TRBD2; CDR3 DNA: TGTGCCAGCAGCCCCGGCGGGACTAGCGGGAGGAACACCGGGGAGCTGTTTTTT; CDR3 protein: CASSPGGTSGRNTGELFF
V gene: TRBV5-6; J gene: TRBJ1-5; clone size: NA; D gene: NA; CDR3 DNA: TGTGCCAGCAGCTTGGGACCAGGGTCTGGCAATCAGCCCCAGCATTTT; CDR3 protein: CASSLGPGSGNQPQHF
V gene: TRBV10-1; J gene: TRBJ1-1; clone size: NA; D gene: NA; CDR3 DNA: TGCGCCAGCAGTGAGCAGGTGGCCACTGAAGCTTTCTTT; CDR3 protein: CASSEQVATEAFF
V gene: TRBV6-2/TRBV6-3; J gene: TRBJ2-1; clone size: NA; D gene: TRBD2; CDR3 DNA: TGTGCCAGCAGTCCCCATGGGGAGGGTAGGCATGAGCAGTTCTTC; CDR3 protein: CASSPHGEGRHEQFF
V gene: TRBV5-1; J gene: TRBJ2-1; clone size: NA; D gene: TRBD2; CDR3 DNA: TGCGCCAGCAGCCGCGGGGGAGGGGCCGGCGGGCTGGCCTACAATGAGCAGTTCTTC; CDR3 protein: CASSRGGGAGGLAYNEQFF
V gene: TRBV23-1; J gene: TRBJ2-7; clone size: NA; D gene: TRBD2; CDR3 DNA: TGCGCCAGACTAGCGGAGCACAACGAGCAGTACTTC; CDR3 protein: CARLAEHNEQYF
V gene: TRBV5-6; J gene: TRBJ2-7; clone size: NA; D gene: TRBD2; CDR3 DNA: TGTGCCAGCAGCTTGGGGCTAGCGGTAAACTACGAGCAGTACTTC; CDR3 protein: CASSLGLAVNYEQYF
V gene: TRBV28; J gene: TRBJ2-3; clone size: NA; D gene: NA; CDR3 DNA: TGTGCCAGCAGTAGGCAGGGTGCAGATACGCAGTATTTT; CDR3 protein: CASSRQGADTQYF
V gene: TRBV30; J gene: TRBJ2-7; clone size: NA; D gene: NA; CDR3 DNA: TGTGCCTCCCGAATGGGGGGAGCCTCCTACGAGCAGTACTTC; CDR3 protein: CASRMGGASYEQYF
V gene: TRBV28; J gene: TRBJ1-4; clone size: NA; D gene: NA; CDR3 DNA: TGTGCCAGCAGCCCTGGGGGGGGGCCAAGTAAACTGTTTTTT; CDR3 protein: CASSPGGGPSKLFF
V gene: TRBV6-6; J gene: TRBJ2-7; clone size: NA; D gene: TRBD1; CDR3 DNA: TGTGCCAGCAGTCCAGGGACAGGGAGGGGAAGCTCCTACGAGCAGTACTTC; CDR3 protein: CASSPGTGRGSSYEQYF
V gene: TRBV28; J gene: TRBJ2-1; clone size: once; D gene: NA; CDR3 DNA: TGTGCCAGCAGCCCTCCAGGAACGGGGGACTACAATGAGCAGTTCTTC; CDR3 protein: CASSPPGTGDYNEQFF
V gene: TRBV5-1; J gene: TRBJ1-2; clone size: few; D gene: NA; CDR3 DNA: TGCGCCAGCAGCTTGGAGGACACCCAAGTGTCCAACTATGGCTACACCTTC; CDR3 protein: CASSLEDTQVSNYGYTF
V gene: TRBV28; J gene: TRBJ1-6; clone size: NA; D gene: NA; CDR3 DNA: TGTGCCAGCAGGAACCCCGCGACAGGCGCACCCCTCCACTTT; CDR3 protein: CASRNPATGAPLHF
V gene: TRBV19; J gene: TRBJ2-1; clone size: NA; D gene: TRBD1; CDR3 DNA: TGTGCCAGTAGTGTGATTGGACAGGGTTCACAGCGGAGAAACAATGAGCAGTTCTTC; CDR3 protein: CASSVIGQGSQRRNNEQFF
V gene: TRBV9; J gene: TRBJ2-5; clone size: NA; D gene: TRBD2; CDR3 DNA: TGTGCCAGCAGCACGACTAGCGGTGAGACCCAGTACTTC; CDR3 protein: CASSTTSGETQYF
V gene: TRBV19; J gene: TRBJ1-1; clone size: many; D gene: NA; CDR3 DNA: TGTGCCAGTAGTATCCCTCTCCAGGGAATGAACACTGAAGCTTTCTTT; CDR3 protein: CASSIPLQGMNTEAFF
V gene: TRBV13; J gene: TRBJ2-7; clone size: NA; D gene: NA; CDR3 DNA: TGTGCCAGCAGCTTAAATCGACACTTTGAGCAGTACTTC; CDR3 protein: CASSLNRHFEQYF
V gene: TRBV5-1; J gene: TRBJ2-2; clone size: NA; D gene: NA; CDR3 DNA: TGCGCCAGCAGCTTGGCGGCTAGCGAGGACACCGGGGAGCTGTTTTTT; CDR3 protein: CASSLAASEDTGELFF
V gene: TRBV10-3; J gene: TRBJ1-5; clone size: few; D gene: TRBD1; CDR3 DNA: TGTGCCATCGGAGGACAGGGGGAGTTTAACAATCAGCCCCAGCATTTT; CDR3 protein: CAIGGQGEFNNQPQHF
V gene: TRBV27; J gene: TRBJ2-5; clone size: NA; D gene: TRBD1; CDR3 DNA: TGTGCCAGCAGGAGGACAGGGGGGGAGACCCAGTACTTC; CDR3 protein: CASRRTGGETQYF
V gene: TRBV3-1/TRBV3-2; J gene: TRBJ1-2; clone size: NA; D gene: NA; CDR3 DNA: TGTGCCAGCAGACAAAACGGACACTCCTCCGGCGGCTACACCTTC; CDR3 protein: CASRQNGHSSGGYTF
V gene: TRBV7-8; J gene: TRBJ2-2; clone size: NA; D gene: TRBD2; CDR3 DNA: TGTGCCAGCAGCTTAGAAGGCGGGAGGACCGGGGAGCTGTTTTTT; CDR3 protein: CASSLEGGRTGELFF
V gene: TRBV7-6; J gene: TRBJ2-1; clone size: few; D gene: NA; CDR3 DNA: TGTGCCAGCAGCTTATTAGGGGAAGAGAGCTCCTACAATGAGCAGTTCTTC; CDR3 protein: CASSLLGEESSYNEQFF
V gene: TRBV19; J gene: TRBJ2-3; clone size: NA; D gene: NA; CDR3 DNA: TGTGCCAGTAGTATCCAGGTCGTCCCCACAGATACGCAGTATTTT; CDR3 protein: CASSIQVVPTDTQYF